This is a list of T cell receptor beta chains from one sample in a study of shared clonotypes between healthy human individuals. Repertoires were generated with immunoSEQ multiplex PCR, while TCRdb's copy carries only in-frame clones and drops some. This sample has millions of clones, with roughly nine tenths found just once. Sequenced material: naive CD4+ T cells sorted from blood. The receptors were sampled from a man aged 18 to 29 in good health. The conserved cysteine and the conserved F or W are not part of the CDR3 here.

V: TRBV9
J: TRBJ2-7
CDR3: ASSAEKSYEQY

V: TRBV4-3
J: TRBJ2-5
CDR3: ASSQEREGFETQY

V: TRBV6-5
J: TRBJ2-3
CDR3: ASSRSTDTQY

V: TRBV5-4
J: TRBJ2-2
CDR3: ASSLEGSLNTGELF

V: TRBV6-5
J: TRBJ1-3
CDR3: ASSSDRLTPGNTIY

V: TRBV7-9
J: TRBJ2-3
CDR3: ASSFLGTSGRATDTQY

V: TRBV11-2
J: TRBJ1-2
CDR3: ASSHWGDNGYT

V: TRBV9
J: TRBJ1-2
CDR3: ASSPGVEYGYT

V: TRBV9
J: TRBJ2-1
CDR3: ASSADTVPAYNEQF

V: TRBV11-2
J: TRBJ2-3
CDR3: ASSPPGYRSSTDTQY

V: TRBV27
J: TRBJ1-6
CDR3: ASSPGRVKSPLH

V: TRBV19
J: TRBJ2-3
CDR3: ASSRKLGVGTDTQY

V: TRBV5-1
J: TRBJ1-1
CDR3: ASSSGQGINTEAF

V: TRBV6-5
J: TRBJ1-2
CDR3: ASSRTGSVNYGYT

V: TRBV29-1
J: TRBJ1-5
CDR3: SVEAGGNQPQH

V: TRBV5-4
J: TRBJ2-3
CDR3: ASSLAGISDTQY

V: TRBV19
J: TRBJ2-7
CDR3: ASSMGLRSGQY

V: TRBV30
J: TRBJ1-6
CDR3: AWSQRDRTNSPLH

V: TRBV6-5
J: TRBJ2-1
CDR3: ASSRGRNRDEQF

V: TRBV30
J: TRBJ2-3
CDR3: APVSRGADTQY

V: TRBV2
J: TRBJ1-1
CDR3: ASSERSGQGTEAF

V: TRBV10-3
J: TRBJ2-7
CDR3: AISPGGTGTYEQY

V: TRBV4-1
J: TRBJ2-7
CDR3: ASSQEIEREGSYEQY

V: TRBV5-1
J: TRBJ2-3
CDR3: ASSLGTLQLWTTDTQY

V: TRBV19
J: TRBJ1-5
CDR3: ASIAGTGFSNQPQH

V: TRBV5-8
J: TRBJ2-2
CDR3: ASSPATRNTGELF

V: TRBV7-9
J: TRBJ1-1
CDR3: ASSLTIGEAF